Each of the 22 T cell receptor beta chains below was sequenced from the same sample in a study of regulatory T cells in long-lasting Graves disease. With iRepertoire HTBI primers and Arm-PCR of CDR3 regions, TCR beta libraries were built. Each CDR3 protein gets one entry after TCRdb re-called the multiplex PCR reads with MiXCR. This table has 350,000 to 500,000 distinct CDR3 sequences, 14% appearing once. The time point is: newly diagnosed GD, antithyroid drugs for less than 3 months. Researchers made the TCR library from RNA that was extracted from PBMCs. This same sample was also part of a study on T cells in Graves' hyperthyroidism and ophthalmopathy.

This specimen consisted of peripheral blood mononuclear cells (PBMCs), obtained at new diagnosis, from a patient treated with antithyroid drugs. These receptors originate from a woman between 45 and 60 years old with Graves disease.

The gene calls are TRBV19 and TRBJ2-7; D may be TRBD1 (7 bases). This CDR3 contains 16 residues. Germline loops: CDR1 LNHDA, CDR2 SQIVND (reference sequence). Trimming pared 5 bases from V and 3 bases from J, leaving 20 bases between. The CDR3 DNA sequence: TGTGCCAGTAGTCAAGGAGGGGGCGCGGAAGTCTACGAGCAGTACTTC. Amino acid sequence: CASSQGGGAEVYEQYF.

This clonotype was observed many times. This chain joins TRBV5-1 and TRBJ2-7, with D possibly being TRBD1 (6 bases). The germline gives CDR1 SGHRS, CDR2 YFSETQ. The CDR3 consists of 15 residues. V shed 4 bases and J shed 4 bases, with 18 bases lying between them. CDR3 nucleotide sequence: TGCGCCAGCAGCGAACGGGACCGCCAGGGGTACGAGCAGTACTTC. Its translation: CASSERDRQGYEQYF.

The chain recombines TRBV5-1 with TRBJ2-5; D possibly corresponds to TRBD1 (7 bases). The CDR3 contains 15 residues. The ends were cut back, 7 bases at V and 2 bases at J, with 18 bases in the middle. The V gene's germline CDR1 is SGHRS and CDR2 YFSETQ. DNA for the CDR3: TGCGCCAGCCGCCGGACTACAGGGGTACAAGAGACCCAGTACTTC. The encoded protein is CASRRTTGVQETQYF.

At least ten counts were recorded for this clonotype. This sequence joins TRBV3-1 and TRBJ1-5, with D tentatively TRBD1 (5 bases). The CDR3 consists of 14 residues. Per the germline V gene, CDR1 is LGHDT and CDR2 is YNNKEL (reference sequence). V lost 1 base, J lost 6 bases, and 10 bases lay in between. The CDR3 coding sequence is TGTGCCAGCAGCCAAGGGGGGGGAACTCAGCCCCAGCATTTT. Protein sequence: CASSQGGGTQPQHF.

Here the CDR3 reads CASSLGQGLWGNQPQHF. The CDR3 DNA sequence: TGTGCCAGCAGCTTGGGACAGGGGTTATGGGGCAATCAGCCCCAGCATTTT. The gene calls are TRBV28 and TRBJ1-5, with 10 bases aligning to TRBD1. The J segment lost 2 bases and the V segment lost 6 bases, leaving 10 bases of the junction unmatched. CDR1 is MDHEN and CDR2 is SYDVKM in the germline V gene. This CDR3 contains 17 residues.

Points on this clonotype: One base away lies a much larger clone, so this may be a sequencing read error. The V gene is TRBV11-2, the J gene TRBJ2-7, with TRBD2 as a possible D gene (5 bases). Per the germline V gene, CDR1 is SGHAT and CDR2 is FQNNGV. The ends were cut back, 5 bases at V and 7 bases at J, with 27 bases in the middle. This CDR3 is built from 17 residues. In DNA form, the CDR3 reads TGTGCCAGCAGCATGGGAGAACGACTGCTCTCCTACAATGAGCAGTACTTC. Residues: CASSMGERLLSYNEQYF.

Remarks on this clonotype: A much larger clone lies one base from this, so it may be a read error. V gene TRBV28 combines with J gene TRBJ2-7; D is undetermined. This CDR3 comprises 13 residues. Per the germline V gene, CDR1 is MDHEN and CDR2 is SYDVKM. The CDR3 region has the DNA TGTGCCAGCATGTGGCAGAACTCCTACGGGCAGTACTTC. Its protein product is CASMWQNSYGQYF.

This clonotype was seen at least ten times. The CDR3 loop reads CASSTGDSNQPQHF. The CDR3, as DNA: TGTGCCAGCAGTACAGGGGATAGCAATCAGCCCCAGCATTTT. The rearrangement links TRBV12-3 or TRBV12-4 to TRBJ1-5; 7 bases align to TRBD1. The CDR3 is 14 amino acids. V shed 5 bases and J 0 bases; nucleotides not matched to a gene: 1.

The chain employs TRBV10-1 and TRBJ2-5, with D possibly matching TRBD2 (6 bases). The V end was cut by 0 bases, the J end by 7 bases, with 12 bases between. Germline V gene lookup returns CDR1 WNHNN and CDR2 SYGVQD (reference sequence). The CDR3 has 14 amino acids. CDR3 region: CASSESTAGGTQYF. DNA of the CDR3: TGCGCCAGCAGTGAGTCTACAGCCGGGGGGACCCAGTACTTC.

This clonotype was seen a few times. The chain carries TRBV19 and TRBJ1-5; unclear D gene. Looked up from germline, CDR1 is LNHDA and CDR2 is SQIVND (reference sequence). V lost 0 bases to trimming and J lost 5 bases, with 8 bases between them. The CDR3 is 14 residues long. In DNA form, the CDR3 reads TGTGCCAGTAGTATAGAAAGGGCCTATCAGCCCCAGCATTTT. Translated: CASSIERAYQPQHF.

This clonotype was observed many times. The chain employs TRBV7-3 and TRBJ2-5; D gene uncertain. The germline V and J ends were trimmed by 3 bases and 2 bases, with 7 bases remaining between them. Per the germline V gene, CDR1 is SGHTA and CDR2 is FQGTGA. This CDR3 is built from 13 residues. CDR3 DNA sequence: TGTGCCAGCAGCTTGTCAGTACAAGAGACCCAGTACTTC. The encoded protein is CASSLSVQETQYF.

This clonotype was seen at least ten times. The V gene is TRBV11-2, the J gene TRBJ2-7; D ambiguous. The CDR3 contains 15 residues. Germline V gives CDR1 SGHAT, CDR2 FQNNGV. Trimming stripped 5 bases from V and 5 bases from J, with 19 bases between. CDR3 in DNA: TGTGCCAGCAGCAAAGGACCGTCCACTGTGGACGAGCAGTACTTC. It translates to CASSKGPSTVDEQYF.

The chain links TRBV3-1 to TRBJ2-7; 7 positions agree with TRBD2. Germline assignment: CDR1 LGHDT and CDR2 YNNKEL (reference sequence). The CDR3 runs to 17 residues. Unmatched junction bases numbered 15, after V lost 4 bases and J lost 3 bases. The CDR3 sequence is CASSPPRGGSAIYEQYF. Here the CDR3 DNA reads TGTGCCAGCAGCCCACCTCGTGGCGGGAGTGCCATCTACGAGCAGTACTTC.

This chain uses TRBV9 with TRBJ2-1, with 9 bases identical to TRBD2. J gave up 5 bases and V 0 bases, and 9 bases lay outside the gene matches. The CDR3 has 17 residues. Per the germline V gene, CDR1 is SGDLS and CDR2 is YYNGEE. The CDR3 is CASSVGATSGLNNEQFF. CDR3 DNA: TGTGCCAGCAGCGTAGGGGCTACTAGCGGGTTAAACAATGAGCAGTTCTTC. The whole variable domain, remainder taken from reference TRBV9 and TRBJ2-1, is DSGVTQTPKHLITATGQRVTLRCSPRSGDLSVYWYQQSLDQGLQFLIQYYNGEERAKGNILERFSAQQFPDLHSELNLSSLELGDSALYFCASSVGATSGLNNEQFFGPGTRLTVL.

There are many counts of this clonotype. V usage is TRBV7-9 and J usage is TRBJ2-7; 8 bases line up with TRBD1. After removal of 3 bases from V and 2 bases from J, the junction contained 6 bases not matched to a gene. The CDR3 covers 15 residues. The V gene's germline CDR1 is SEHNR and CDR2 FQNEAQ (reference sequence). CDR3 sequence reads: CASSLGTGQPYEQYF. Written as DNA, the CDR3 is TGTGCCAGCAGCTTGGGGACAGGCCAGCCCTACGAGCAGTACTTC.

The rearrangement links TRBV3-1 to TRBJ1-5; weak D call: TRBD1 (6 bases). The V end was cut by 4 bases, the J end by 5 bases, with 24 bases between. In germline, CDR1 is LGHDT, CDR2 YNNKEL (reference sequence). This CDR3 contains 18 residues. DNA for the CDR3: TGTGCCAGCAGCCCCTTGAGAGGGGGGAGGTTGAGGGATCAGCCCCAGCATTTT. Translating gives CASSPLRGGRLRDQPQHF.

The rearrangement links TRBV6-1 to TRBJ2-1; D unresolved. The CDR3 loop spans 15 amino acids. Trimming stripped 6 bases from V and 5 bases from J, with 17 bases between. The germline gives CDR1 MNHNS, CDR2 SASEGT. The CDR3 region is CASSPFRDLNNEQFF. Here the CDR3 DNA reads TGTGCCAGCAGCCCCTTCCGCGACCTCAACAATGAGCAGTTCTTC.

This clonotype was detected ten times or more. CDR3 bases: TGTGCCAGCTCACCACCTAGGGGAGGGGTGAACACTGAAGCTTTCTTT. Residues: CASSPPRGGVNTEAFF. The chain uses TRBV18 and TRBJ1-1, with a tentative D call TRBD1 (5 bases). The CDR3 sequence is 16 residues long. The V end lost 0 bases, the J end lost 0 bases, and 11 bases lay between the germline ends. CDR1 KGHSH and CDR2 LQKENI come from the germline V gene.

The chain recombines TRBV6-2 or TRBV6-3 with TRBJ1-6, with 8 bases matching TRBD1. The V segment lost 2 bases and the J segment 2 bases; nucleotides outside the gene matches: 11. Looked up from germline, CDR1 is MNHEY and CDR2 is SVGEGT. CDR3 length: 19 residues. Written as DNA, the CDR3 is TGTGCCAGCAGTTACAAAGCGCGACAGGGGAATCCCTATAATTCACCCCTCCACTTT. Translation: CASSYKARQGNPYNSPLHF.

J is TRBJ2-5 and V is TRBV7-9; 9 bases line up with TRBD2. Per the germline V gene, CDR1 is SEHNR and CDR2 is FQNEAQ (reference sequence). The junction had 8 bases not matched to a gene; V was cut back by 1 base and J by 5 bases. The CDR3 is 16 residues long. The CDR3 region is CASSLGVSGSPETQYF. In nucleotides, the CDR3 is TGTGCCAGCAGCTTAGGAGTTAGCGGGAGCCCCGAGACCCAGTACTTC. The full variable domain, in which reference TRBV7-9 and TRBJ2-5 provide the parts outside the CDR3, is DTGVSQNPRHKITKRGQNVTFRCDPISEHNRLYWYRQTLGQGPEFLTYFQNEAQLEKSRLLSDRFSAERPKGSFSTLEIQRTEQGDSAMYLCASSLGVSGSPETQYFGPGTRLLVL.

This clonotype was counted at least ten times. This chain uses TRBV5-1 with TRBJ2-3; 16 nucleotides match TRBD2. With V trimmed by 4 bases and J by 2 bases, 16 bases remained unmatched. Germline CDR1 SGHRS, CDR2 YFSETQ. This CDR3 region has 21 residues. The CDR3 protein is CASSTGTSGRAWGWDTDTQYF. CDR3 nucleotide sequence: TGCGCCAGCAGCACCGGGACTAGCGGGAGGGCCTGGGGTTGGGACACAGATACGCAGTATTTT.

This clonotype was observed a few times. CDR3 sequence: CSASPLAGAYNEQFF. In DNA form, the CDR3 reads TGCAGTGCTAGTCCCCTAGCGGGAGCCTACAATGAGCAGTTCTTC. This chain connects TRBV20-1 to TRBJ2-1; TRBD2 agrees at 10 bases. Trimming cost V 3 bases and J 2 bases; bases outside gene matches: 4. This CDR3 comprises 15 residues. In germline, CDR1 is DFQATT, CDR2 SNEGSKA (reference sequence).